The next 4 T cell receptor beta chains were all read from a single sample in a study of blood T cell repertoires in COVID-19. The table came from immunoSEQ multiplex PCR; TCRdb's copy has only in-frame clones and leaves some out. The repertoire includes under 85,000 clones, over 60% of them detected once, and around 30% sits in the top ten. The sequencing sample was made of peripheral blood. These receptors all come from a woman at least 80 years old with active or convalescent COVID-19.

V usage is TRBV11-2 and J usage is TRBJ2-7, with TRBD1 identical over 8 bases. The V and J ends lost 5 bases and 4 bases, in that order; junction bases with no gene match: 10. The CDR3 has 15 amino acids. The germline V gene encodes CDR1 SGHAT and CDR2 FQNNGV. For the CDR3, the DNA is TGTGCCAGCAGCGTTACCGCGGACAGGGAGTACGAGCAGTACTTC. It specifies CASSVTADREYEQYF.

The chain uses TRBV7-6 and TRBJ2-7, with D possibly being TRBD2 (6 bases). From germline, CDR1 is SGHVS and CDR2 FNYEAQ. V lost 1 base to trimming and J lost 5 bases, with 12 bases between them. The CDR3 spans 14 residues. CDR3 nucleotide sequence: TGTGCCAGCAGCTTAGGGGGGGATAGGGACGAGCAGTACTTC. This sequence encodes CASSLGGDRDEQYF.

This rearrangement joins TRBV3-1 (or the pseudogene TRBV3-2) to TRBJ1-2, with a tentative D call TRBD1 (5 bases). The CDR3 totals 14 residues. Trimming cost V 1 base and J 1 base, with 7 bases left between them. Germline V gives CDR1 LGHDT, CDR2 YNNKEL (reference sequence). CDR3 bases: TGTGCCAGCAGCCAAGTCCAGGGTAACTATGGCTACACCTTC. Translating it yields CASSQVQGNYGYTF.

V gene TRBV4-3 combines with J gene TRBJ2-1, with 9 bases aligning to TRBD2. Germline V lookup: CDR1 LGHNA, CDR2 YSLEER. The CDR3 loop spans 16 amino acids. V gave up 3 bases and J gave up 4 bases; unmatched junction bases: 7. The CDR3 protein is CASSHDWTSDYNEQFF. CDR3 DNA: TGCGCCAGCAGCCACGACTGGACTAGCGATTACAATGAGCAGTTCTTC.